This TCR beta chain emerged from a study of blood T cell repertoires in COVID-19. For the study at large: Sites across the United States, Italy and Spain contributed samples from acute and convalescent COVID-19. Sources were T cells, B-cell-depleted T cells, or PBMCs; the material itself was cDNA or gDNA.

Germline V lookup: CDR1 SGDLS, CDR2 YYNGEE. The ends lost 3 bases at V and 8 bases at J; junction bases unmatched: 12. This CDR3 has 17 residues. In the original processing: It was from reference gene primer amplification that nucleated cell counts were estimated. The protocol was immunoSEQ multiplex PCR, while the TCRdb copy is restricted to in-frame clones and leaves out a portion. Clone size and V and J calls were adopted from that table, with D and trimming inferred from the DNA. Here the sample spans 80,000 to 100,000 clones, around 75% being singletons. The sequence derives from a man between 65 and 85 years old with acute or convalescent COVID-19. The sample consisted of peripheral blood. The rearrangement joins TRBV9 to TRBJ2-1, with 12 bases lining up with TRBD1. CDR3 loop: CASSALPGQGARHEQFF. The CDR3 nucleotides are TGTGCCAGCAGCGCACTTCCGGGACAGGGGGCGCGCCATGAGCAGTTCTTC.